Presented here are 10 T cell receptor beta chains from one specimen sequenced in a study of blood T cell repertoires in COVID-19. Libraries were prepared by immunoSEQ multiplex PCR; TCRdb keeps only in-frame clonotypes and omits some of them. The data hold about 140,000 clones, with 70% to 90% observed a single time. The sample consisted of PBMCs or T cells enriched from blood (not recorded which). The receptors derive from a woman in her fifties or sixties with acute COVID-19.

V and J are TRBV2 and TRBJ2-1; 16 bases align to TRBD2. Germline V gene sequence: CDR1 SNHLY, CDR2 FYNNEI. V dropped 6 bases and J dropped 2; count of bases not matched to a gene: 1. The CDR3 sequence is 16 residues long. The CDR3 protein is CASSGTSGRAYNEQFF. CDR3 sequence (DNA): TGTGCCAGCAGCGGGACTAGCGGGAGGGCCTACAATGAGCAGTTCTTC.

V usage is TRBV7-9 and J usage is TRBJ2-7, with 13 positions matching TRBD2. This CDR3 has 16 amino acids. Trimming at V came to 5 bases and at J to 3 bases, leaving 7 bases not matched to a gene. CDR1 SEHNR and CDR2 FQNEAQ come from the germline V gene (reference sequence). CDR3: CASSVKGLAGNYEQYF. DNA of the CDR3: TGTGCCAGCAGCGTAAAGGGACTAGCGGGAAACTACGAGCAGTACTTC.

The rearrangement joins TRBV27 to TRBJ2-2; TRBD1 matches 9 bases. The CDR3 loop spans 17 amino acids. CDR1 is MNHEY, CDR2 SMNVEV, per germline (reference sequence). V dropped 5 bases and J dropped 5; count of bases not matched to a gene: 12. The chain's CDR3 is CASSTGPGQGITGELFF. In DNA form, the CDR3 reads TGTGCCAGCAGTACCGGTCCGGGACAGGGAATAACCGGGGAGCTGTTTTTT.

This clone showed up just once. The chain carries TRBV11-3 and TRBJ2-7; no clear D gene. Germline V CDR1 and CDR2: SGHNT, YENEEA. V lost 0 bases and J lost 2, with 23 bases in between. The CDR3 covers 19 residues. CDR3 sequence reads: CASSLDLERNLRKPYEQYF. As DNA, the CDR3 is TGTGCCAGCAGCTTAGACCTGGAGAGAAACCTACGGAAACCCTACGAGCAGTACTTC. The variable domain in full, completed from reference TRBV11-3 and TRBJ2-7, reads EAGVVQSPRYKIIEKKQPVAFWCNPISGHNTLYWYLQNLGQGPELLIRYENEEAVDDSQLPKDRFSAERLKGVDSTLKIQPAELGDSAVYLCASSLDLERNLRKPYEQYFGPGTRLTVT.

J is TRBJ1-1 and V is TRBV10-3, with D possibly matching TRBD1 (6 bases). The V end was cut by 8 bases, the J end by 4 bases, with 20 bases between. The CDR3 runs 15 residues. Germline values: CDR1 ENHRY, CDR2 SYGVKD. Written as DNA, the CDR3 is TGTGCCATCGACGGGGGGGCAACAGGGTCCACTGAAGCTTTCTTT. Translation: CAIDGGATGSTEAFF.

The chain uses TRBV2 and TRBJ2-7; TRBD1 matches at 9 bases. The ends lost 7 bases at V and 3 bases at J; junction bases unmatched: 10. This CDR3 spans 15 amino acids. In germline, CDR1 is SNHLY, CDR2 FYNNEI. This CDR3 is CASKISGTGFYEQYF. The CDR3 DNA follows: TGTGCCAGCAAAATATCTGGGACAGGGTTCTACGAGCAGTACTTC.

The chain joins TRBV6-5 to TRBJ2-5; perhaps TRBD1 as D (5 bases). V gave up 2 bases and J gave up 1 base, with 8 bases separating them. This CDR3 is 14 amino acids long. Per the germline V gene, CDR1 is MNHEY and CDR2 is SVGAGI. In DNA, the CDR3 is TGTGCCAGCAGTTACGAGACAGCCCAAGAGACCCAGTACTTC. Its protein is CASSYETAQETQYF.

The J gene is TRBJ2-2, the V gene TRBV19; D is unresolved. With 3 bases removed from V and 5 bases from J, the gap between germline ends came to 13 bases. This CDR3 spans 15 amino acids. Germline assignment: CDR1 LNHDA and CDR2 SQIVND (reference sequence). The CDR3 region has the DNA TGTGCCAGTAGTATCGCCCGCTGGAGAACCGGGGAGCTGTTTTTT. Amino acids: CASSIARWRTGELFF. Full variable domain (remainder filled in from reference TRBV19 and TRBJ2-2): DGGITQSPKYLFRKEGQNVTLSCEQNLNHDAMYWYRQDPGQGLRLIYYSQIVNDFQKGDIAEGYSVSREKKESFPLTVTSAQKNPTAFYLCASSIARWRTGELFFGEGSRLTVL.

This clone was seen only a few times. The chain combines TRBV29-1 with TRBJ2-7; D possibly corresponds to TRBD2 (5 bases). The ends were cut back, 2 bases at V and 2 bases at J, with 13 bases in the middle. Germline CDR1 is SQVTM and CDR2 is ANQGSEA. The CDR3 totals 14 residues. The CDR3 protein is CSVESYEGAYEQYF. The CDR3 DNA follows: TGCAGCGTTGAAAGTTACGAGGGCGCCTACGAGCAGTACTTC.

The gene calls are TRBV5-1 and TRBJ2-5; TRBD1 agrees at 8 bases. The germline V gene has CDR1 SGHRS and CDR2 YFSETQ. With 0 bases clipped from V and 0 bases from J, the junction kept 1 base outside the gene matches. There are 15 residues in the CDR3. CDR3 sequence reads: CASSLGQGYQETQYF. The CDR3 region has the DNA TGCGCCAGCAGCTTGGGACAGGGGTACCAAGAGACCCAGTACTTC.